This TCR beta chain was captured in a study of shared clonotypes between healthy human individuals (dated by TCRdb to about 2020). Looking at the study overall: The cohort included a few men and two women between 18 and 49 years of age. For each donor, CD4 naive and CD4 memory were each given three plates, CD8 naive was given two plates, and CD8 memory was given one plate. Libraries were prepared and TCR repertoires were sequenced by different laboratories using diverse techniques, in order to increase sequencing depth and limit assay-specific biases. Blood TCR repertoires of 5 or 6 healthy adults were deeply sequenced to estimate repertoire size and the extent of clonotype sharing between individuals. Between about 0.8 and 8.9 billion PBMCs per donor were obtained by leukapheresis.

TCR CDR3 regions were amplified from genomic DNA by multiplex PCR using the deep immunoSEQ assay. Genomic DNA extracted from each cell subset was distributed evenly over all wells of several immunoSEQ 96-well plates, and each plate served as one replicate. For sorted subsets, each replicate PCR was loaded with roughly 0.2 ug genomic DNA, equivalent to 25,000 to 35,000 T cell genomes. The purified libraries were quantified using a Qubit 3.0 fluorometer, sized with a Bioanalyzer 2100, and then quantified again using the KAPA Library Quantification kit. Every immunoSEQ 96-well plate was sequenced on a separate single-read 150-cycle Illumina NextSeq 550 flow cell. The paper's data handling went like this. Because only junctional sequences without quality scores were contained in the immunoSEQ output, filtering matching that applied to full-length reads could not be performed. To assign V/J genes and CDR3, sequences were annotated using PyIR, a Python wrapper for IgBLAST v1.9, with IMGT germline references. Reads were removed for weak V/J assignments (E-value above 1e-6), missing CDR3, stop codons, out-of-frame junctions, or ambiguous translated residues. V3J clonotypes were defined as sequences sharing the same inferred V gene, J gene, and CDR3 amino acid sequence. The percentage overlap between two repertoires was calculated by dividing the number of shared unique clonotypes by the size of the smaller repertoire. Repertoire richness was assessed with RTK rarefaction, the Chao1 estimator, and Recon v2.1 estimates of unobserved clonotypes. OLGA was used to compute generation probabilities for all TCRbeta clonotypes that the gDNA method yielded from several donors. In TCRdb, the immuneACCESS table is reduced to in-frame sequences with V and J assigned. These tables do not hold every clone; where another copy was compared, an unresolved V gene accounts for under half, and the others remain unexplained. V, J and clone size reflect that table, while D and trimming were determined from the DNA. Present in this sample are some 1.1 million clones, around 77% of which were seen just once. Of the sample, 0.89% falls within the top ten clones.

This clone has more than one count but fewer than ten. Its specific antigen is unknown. No base-level quality is on record; no much larger clone is a single base apart. The donors were healthy, HIV-negative adults who had no recently reported acute infections or vaccinations. Every donor was a Caucasian adult living in Nashville, Tennessee, USA. Magnetic negative selection was used to enrich CD4+ T cells, after which naive cells were positively selected on CD45RA and the negative fraction became the memory subset. After blood collection by leukapheresis, PBMCs were isolated using Ficoll-Histopaque density gradient centrifugation and then cryopreserved in the vapor phase of liquid nitrogen. Purity and quantity of every magnetically sorted T cell population were checked by analytical flow cytometry. From each sorted fraction, genomic DNA was isolated and quantified by UV absorbance on a Nanodrop 2000c.

What the study reported, not specific to this receptor: Sampling was restricted to blood, and TCR repertoires in tissue are likely to differ from TCR repertoires in blood. Estimated clonotype richness was generally larger for naive than for memory subsets. Around 5.4% of naive CD4, approximately 3.7% of naive CD8, roughly 2.5% of memory CD4, and roughly 0.4% of memory CD8 clonotypes were shared across several donors. Because the study included only a small number of donors, the genetic and exposure-history diversity represented was limited. Clonotypes shared by all four sorted-subset donors showed higher generation probabilities than non-shared clonotypes. Pairwise subsampling led to the expectation that sequencing depth would affect the degree of clonotype sharing among donors. Rarefaction of sorted-subset datasets indicated incomplete sequencing despite the large sequencing depth.

This clonotype originated in a young man in good health. Some clones in this sample may be carry-over from other donors' samples. Sequenced material: memory CD4+ T cells from PBMCs. What this sample's cell subset or site label stands for: CD45RA-negative fraction.

The CDR3: CASSQSTAMEAFF. The base sequence is TGTGCCAGCAGCCAATCGACAGCCATGGAAGCTTTCTTT. The chain was built from TRBV7-9 and TRBJ1-1, and perhaps TRBD1 as D gene, on 5 matching bases. The germline V gene (reference sequence) specifies SEHNR as CDR1 and FQNEAQ as CDR2. From cysteine to phenylalanine, the CDR3 is 13 amino acids long. Of all the DNA, just the CDR3 is kept, 39 bases in frame from base 1. V was cut back by 5 bases and J by 8 bases, leaving a gap of 15 bases between them. The reference TRBV7-9 and TRBJ1-1 proteins fill in what lies around the CDR3, so the full variable domain reads DTGVSQNPRHKITKRGQNVTFRCDPISEHNRLYWYRQTLGQGPEFLTYFQNEAQLEKSRLLSDRFSAERPKGSFSTLEIQRTEQGDSAMYLCASSQSTAMEAFFGQGTRLTVV.